This TCR beta chain originates from a study of a mutant IDH1 vaccine in newly diagnosed glioma. Across the study: Once 4-6 weeks had passed after radiotherapy alone, vaccination started, or it started with temozolomide cycles. Treated patients had a mean age of approximately 40 years and a sex split that was around 60% male and 37.5% female.

V dropped 0 bases and J dropped 5 bases, with 6 bases sitting between them. Germline V CDR1 and CDR2: SGDLS, YYNGEE. CDR3 length equals 14 residues. Time point in this sample: week 47, end of study. Doses of 300 ug of mutant IDH1 20-mer peptide were given with topical imiquimod. Method: immunoSEQ multiplex PCR; TCRdb's copy keeps in-frame clones and lacks some. The sample consists of fewer than 85,000 clones, 75% to 90% of them appearing once. With regard to this clone: Its antigen remains unidentified.

Study-level results: Researchers report vaccine-induced immune responses in roughly 94% of patients.

The source is a man between 35 and 55 years old with glioma. The chain recombines TRBV9 with TRBJ1-6, with no clear D. The sample in question was PBMCs, obtained from a glioma patient whose treatment included an IDH1 peptide vaccine. CDR3: CASSVDGDNSPLHF. In DNA, the CDR3 is TGTGCCAGCAGCGTAGACGGAGATAATTCACCCCTCCACTTT. The variable domain in full, completed from reference TRBV9 and TRBJ1-6, reads DSGVTQTPKHLITATGQRVTLRCSPRSGDLSVYWYQQSLDQGLQFLIQYYNGEERAKGNILERFSAQQFPDLHSELNLSSLELGDSALYFCASSVDGDNSPLHFGNGTRLTVT.